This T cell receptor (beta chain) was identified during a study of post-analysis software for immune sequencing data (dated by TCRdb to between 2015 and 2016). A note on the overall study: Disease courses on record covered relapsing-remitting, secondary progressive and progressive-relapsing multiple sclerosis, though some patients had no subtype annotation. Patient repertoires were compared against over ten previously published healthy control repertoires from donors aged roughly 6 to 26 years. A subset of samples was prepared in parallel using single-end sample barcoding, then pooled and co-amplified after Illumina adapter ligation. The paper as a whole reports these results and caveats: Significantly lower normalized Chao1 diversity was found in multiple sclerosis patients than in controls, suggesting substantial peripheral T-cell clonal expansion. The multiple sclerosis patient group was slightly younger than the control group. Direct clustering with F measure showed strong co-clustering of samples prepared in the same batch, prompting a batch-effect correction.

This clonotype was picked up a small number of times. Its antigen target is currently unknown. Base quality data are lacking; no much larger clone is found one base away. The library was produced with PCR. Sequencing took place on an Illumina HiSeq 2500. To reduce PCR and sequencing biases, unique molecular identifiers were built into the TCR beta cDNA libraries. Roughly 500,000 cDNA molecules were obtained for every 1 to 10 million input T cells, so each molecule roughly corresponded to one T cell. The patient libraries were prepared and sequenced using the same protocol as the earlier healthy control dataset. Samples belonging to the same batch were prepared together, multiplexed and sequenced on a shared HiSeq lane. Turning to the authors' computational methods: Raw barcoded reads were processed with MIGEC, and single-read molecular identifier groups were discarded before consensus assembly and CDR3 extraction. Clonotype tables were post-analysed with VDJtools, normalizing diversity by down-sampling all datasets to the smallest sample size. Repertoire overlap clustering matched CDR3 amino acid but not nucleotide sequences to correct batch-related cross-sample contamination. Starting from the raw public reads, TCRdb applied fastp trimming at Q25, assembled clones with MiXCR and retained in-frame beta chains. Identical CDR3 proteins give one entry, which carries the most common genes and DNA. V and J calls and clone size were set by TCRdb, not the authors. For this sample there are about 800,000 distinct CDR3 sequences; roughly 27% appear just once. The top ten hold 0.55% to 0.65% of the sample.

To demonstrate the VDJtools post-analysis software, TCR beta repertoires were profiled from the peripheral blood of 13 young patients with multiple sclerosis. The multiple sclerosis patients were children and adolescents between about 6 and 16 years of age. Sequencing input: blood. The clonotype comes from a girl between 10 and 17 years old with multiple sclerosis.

CDR3 loop: CASSPSESGEQFF. The DNA is TGTGCCAGCAGCCCTTCCGAATCGGGTGAGCAGTTCTTC. The rearranged chain carries TRBV7-6 and TRBJ2-1, with no reliable assignment of the D segment. The junction shows trimming of 5 bases on V and 9 bases on J, plus 14 bases between the germline ends. From cysteine to phenylalanine, the CDR3 is 13 amino acids long. Solely the CDR3 DNA is kept, with 39 bases framed from the first base. CDR1 and CDR2, looked up from the germline V gene, are SGHVS and FNYEAQ.